The T cell receptor beta chain described here comes from a study of blood T cell repertoires in COVID-19 (dated by TCRdb to 2020 to 2021). Looking at the study overall: Samples covering the acute and convalescent phases of COVID-19 were provided by collaborators in the United States, Italy and Spain. The prospective study material was composed of cDNA or gDNA derived from T cells, B-cell-depleted T cells, or PBMCs. Deeply sampled blood TCRbeta repertoires from subjects exposed to, actively infected with, or recovered from COVID-19 were included in the dataset. A freely available public database, intended as a resource for researchers studying the immune response to SARS-CoV-2, is where the repertoires were released. The samples were drawn from the first 160 participants of the ongoing ImmuneRACE study and from 1,254 subjects provided by 6 global collaborators. Nearly every sample came with metadata listing a de-identified subject ID, COVID-19 status, age in years and sex. HLA class I and class II types, where available, came from metadata supplied by the sample provider rather than from assay-based typing.

TCRbeta CDR3 regions were amplified from genomic DNA using the immunoSEQ Assay, a bias-controlled multiplex PCR. From the authors' description of their analysis: Nucleated cell counts per sample were estimated from amplification of reference gene primers within the assay. Sequence reads were collapsed and filtered to measure the absolute abundance of every unique TCRbeta CDR3 rearrangement. Productive Simpson clonality was computed per sample as the square root of Simpson's diversity index over productive rearrangements. This immuneACCESS table, as held by TCRdb, lists in-frame sequences with V and J called but not all clones. Of the missing ones, under half trace to an unresolved V gene in checked studies; the others have no known cause. From that table come the V and J calls and clone size; the DNA was used to work out D and trimming. The sample profile shows more than 35,000 clones; around 70% of them were found once. The ten top clones hold 6.2% of the sample.

Inclusive of the bounding cysteine and phenylalanine, the CDR3 is 15 residues long. Only the CDR3 region is kept as DNA, spanning 45 bases read in frame from base 1. The germline V gene (reference sequence) yields SGHNT for CDR1 and YYREEE for CDR2. Germline trimming amounts to 0 bases on V and 3 bases on J, with 0 as the count of junction bases outside the gene matches. A few counts support this clone. This clone's antigen is unknown. No base quality values were provided; no much bigger clone lies one nucleotide off. Each collaborating institution followed its own protocols to collect whole blood in K2EDTA tubes. For TCRbeta analysis, collaborator samples were shipped as frozen whole blood, as isolated PBMCs, or as DNA extracted from either sample type. The investigation overall reported the following: How much clinical and demographic metadata was included differed by source and by participant, and the metadata was provided uncurated.

This clonotype was sampled from a man of 80 years or more with acute or convalescent COVID-19. Sequencing was done on a sample of peripheral blood. This chain is built from TRBV5-4 and TRBJ2-1; a stretch of 10 junction bases matches TRBD2. The sequenced DNA is TGTGCCAGCAGCTTGGGGACTAGCGGCTACAATGAGCAGTTCTTC. It codes for CASSLGTSGYNEQFF.